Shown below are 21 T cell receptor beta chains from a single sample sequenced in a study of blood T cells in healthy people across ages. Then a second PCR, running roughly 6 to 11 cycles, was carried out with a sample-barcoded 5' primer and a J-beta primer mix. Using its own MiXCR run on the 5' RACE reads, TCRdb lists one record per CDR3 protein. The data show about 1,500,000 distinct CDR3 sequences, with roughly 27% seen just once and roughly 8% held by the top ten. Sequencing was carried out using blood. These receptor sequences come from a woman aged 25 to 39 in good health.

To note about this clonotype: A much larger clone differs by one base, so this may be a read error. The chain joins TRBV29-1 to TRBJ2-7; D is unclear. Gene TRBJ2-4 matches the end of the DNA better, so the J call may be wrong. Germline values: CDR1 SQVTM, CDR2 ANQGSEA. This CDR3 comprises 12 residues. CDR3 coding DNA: TGCAGCGTTGAAGGAACTGGTGACATTCAGTACTTC. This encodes CSVEGTGDIQYF.

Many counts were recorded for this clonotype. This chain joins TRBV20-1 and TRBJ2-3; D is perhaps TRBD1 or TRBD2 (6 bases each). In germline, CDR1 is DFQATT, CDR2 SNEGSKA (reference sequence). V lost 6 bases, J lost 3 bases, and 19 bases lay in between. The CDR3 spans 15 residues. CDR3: CSAPGTSEGTDTQYF. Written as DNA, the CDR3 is TGCAGTGCGCCCGGGACATCGGAGGGAACAGATACGCAGTATTTT.

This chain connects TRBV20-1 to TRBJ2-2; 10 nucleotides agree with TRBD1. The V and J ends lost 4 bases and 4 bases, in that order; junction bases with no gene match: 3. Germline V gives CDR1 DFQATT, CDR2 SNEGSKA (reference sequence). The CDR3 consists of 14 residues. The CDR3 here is CSATGQGRTGELFF. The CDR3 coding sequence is TGCAGTGCTACGGGACAGGGGCGCACCGGGGAGCTGTTTTTT.

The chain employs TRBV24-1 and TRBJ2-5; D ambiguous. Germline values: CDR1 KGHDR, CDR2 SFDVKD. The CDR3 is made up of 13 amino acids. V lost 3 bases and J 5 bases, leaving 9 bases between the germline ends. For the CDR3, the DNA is TGTGCCACCAGTGATGGGCCCGGGGAGACCCAGTACTTC. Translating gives CATSDGPGETQYF.

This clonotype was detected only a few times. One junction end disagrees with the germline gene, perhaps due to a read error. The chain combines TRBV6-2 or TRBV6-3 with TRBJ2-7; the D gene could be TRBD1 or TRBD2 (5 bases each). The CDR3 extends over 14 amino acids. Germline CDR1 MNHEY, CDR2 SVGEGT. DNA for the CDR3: TGTGCCAGCAGCTATTCTCGGGGCTCCGACGAGCAGTACTTC. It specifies CASSYSRGSDEQYF.

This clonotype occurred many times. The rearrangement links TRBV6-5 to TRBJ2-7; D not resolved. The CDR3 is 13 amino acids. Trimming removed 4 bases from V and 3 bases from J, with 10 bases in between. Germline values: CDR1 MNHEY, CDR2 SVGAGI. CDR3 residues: CASSSRTRYEQYF. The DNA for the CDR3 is TGTGCCAGCAGTTCCCGGACCCGCTACGAGCAGTACTTC.

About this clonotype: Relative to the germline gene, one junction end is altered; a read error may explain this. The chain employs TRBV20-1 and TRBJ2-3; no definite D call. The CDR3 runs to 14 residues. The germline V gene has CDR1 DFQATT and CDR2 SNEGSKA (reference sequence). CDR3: CSASWWGPTDTQYF. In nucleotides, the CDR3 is TGCAGCGCTAGTTGGTGGGGTCCCACAGATACGCAGTATTTT.

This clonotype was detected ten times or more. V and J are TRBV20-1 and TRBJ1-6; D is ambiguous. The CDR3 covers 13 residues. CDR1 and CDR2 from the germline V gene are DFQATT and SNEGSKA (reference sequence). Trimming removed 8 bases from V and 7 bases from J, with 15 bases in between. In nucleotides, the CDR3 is TGCAGTATAAGACGCTGGACCAATTCACCCCTCCACTTT. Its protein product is CSIRRWTNSPLHF.

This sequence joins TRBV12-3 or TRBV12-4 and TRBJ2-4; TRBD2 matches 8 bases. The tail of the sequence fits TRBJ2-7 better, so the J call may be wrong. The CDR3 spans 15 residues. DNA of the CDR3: TGTGCCAGCAGTTTTTCGGCGGGGGGAACCTACGAGCAGTACTTC. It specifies CASSFSAGGTYEQYF.

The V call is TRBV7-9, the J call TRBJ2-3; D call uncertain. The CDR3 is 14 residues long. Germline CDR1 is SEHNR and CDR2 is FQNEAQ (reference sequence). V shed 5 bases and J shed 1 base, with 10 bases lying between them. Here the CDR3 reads CASSPSDGTDTQYF. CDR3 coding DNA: TGTGCCAGCAGCCCCTCTGATGGCACAGATACGCAGTATTTT.

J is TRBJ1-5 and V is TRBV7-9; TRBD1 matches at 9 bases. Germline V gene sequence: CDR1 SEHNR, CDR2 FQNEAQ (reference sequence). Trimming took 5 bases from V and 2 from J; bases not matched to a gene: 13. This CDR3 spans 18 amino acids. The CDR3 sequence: CASSQPWDREVGNQPQHF. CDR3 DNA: TGTGCCAGCAGCCAACCCTGGGACAGGGAGGTTGGCAATCAGCCCCAGCATTTT.

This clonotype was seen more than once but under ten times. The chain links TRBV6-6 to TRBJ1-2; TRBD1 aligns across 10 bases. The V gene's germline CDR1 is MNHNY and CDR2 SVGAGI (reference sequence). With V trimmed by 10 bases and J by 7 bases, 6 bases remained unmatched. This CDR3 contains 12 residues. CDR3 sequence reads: CATQTGGIGYTF. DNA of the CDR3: TGTGCCACCCAGACAGGGGGCATTGGCTACACCTTC.

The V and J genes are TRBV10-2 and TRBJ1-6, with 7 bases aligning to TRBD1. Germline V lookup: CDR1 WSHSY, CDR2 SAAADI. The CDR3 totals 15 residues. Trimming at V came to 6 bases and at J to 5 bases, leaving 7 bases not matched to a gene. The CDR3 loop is CASRWDSGHNSPLHF. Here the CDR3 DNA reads TGCGCCAGCAGGTGGGACAGCGGTCATAATTCACCCCTCCACTTT.

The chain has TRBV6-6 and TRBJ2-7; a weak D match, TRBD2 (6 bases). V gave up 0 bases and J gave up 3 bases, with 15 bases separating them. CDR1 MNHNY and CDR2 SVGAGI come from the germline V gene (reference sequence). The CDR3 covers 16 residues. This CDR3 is CASSYSAGSSSYEQYF. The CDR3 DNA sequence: TGTGCCAGCAGTTACTCAGCGGGCTCCTCAAGCTACGAGCAGTACTTC.

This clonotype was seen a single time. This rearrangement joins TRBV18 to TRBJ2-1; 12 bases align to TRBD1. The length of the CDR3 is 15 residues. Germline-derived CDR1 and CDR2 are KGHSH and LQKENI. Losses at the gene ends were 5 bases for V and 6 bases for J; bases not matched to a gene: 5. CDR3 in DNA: TGTGCCAGCTCATTGGGACAGGGGGCCTCCAATGAGCAGTTCTTC. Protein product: CASSLGQGASNEQFF.

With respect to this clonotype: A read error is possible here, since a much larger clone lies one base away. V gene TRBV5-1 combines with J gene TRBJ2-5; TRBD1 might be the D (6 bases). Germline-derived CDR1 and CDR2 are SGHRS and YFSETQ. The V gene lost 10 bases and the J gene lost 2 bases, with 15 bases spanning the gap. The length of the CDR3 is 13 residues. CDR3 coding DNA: TGCGCCGCGAACACCGGACAGCAAGAGACCCAGTACTTC. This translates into CAANTGQQETQYF.

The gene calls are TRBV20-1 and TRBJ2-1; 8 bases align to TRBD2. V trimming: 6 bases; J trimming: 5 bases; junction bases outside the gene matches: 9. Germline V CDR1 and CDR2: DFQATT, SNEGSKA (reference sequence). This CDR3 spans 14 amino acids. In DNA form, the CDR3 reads TGCAGTGCCATTAGCGGGATCGGCCACAATGAGCAGTTCTTC. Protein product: CSAISGIGHNEQFF.

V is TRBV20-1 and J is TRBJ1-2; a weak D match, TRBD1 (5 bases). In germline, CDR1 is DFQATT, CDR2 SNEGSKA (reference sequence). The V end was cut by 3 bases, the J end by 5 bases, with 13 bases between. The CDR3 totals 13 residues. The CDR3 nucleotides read TGCAGTGCTAGCGAAGGGGTTCGTTATGGCTACACCTTC. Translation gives CSASEGVRYGYTF.

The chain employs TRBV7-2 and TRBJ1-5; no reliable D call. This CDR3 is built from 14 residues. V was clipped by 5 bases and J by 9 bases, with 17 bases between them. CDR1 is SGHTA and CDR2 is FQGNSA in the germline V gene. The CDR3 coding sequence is TGTGCCAGCAGCGATCTAGGGATTCTGTCGCCCCAGCATTTT. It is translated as CASSDLGILSPQHF.

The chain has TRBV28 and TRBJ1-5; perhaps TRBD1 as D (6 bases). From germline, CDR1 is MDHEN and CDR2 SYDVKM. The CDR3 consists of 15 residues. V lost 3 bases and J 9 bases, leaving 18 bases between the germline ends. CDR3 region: CASSLSGQGRGPQHF. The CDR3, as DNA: TGTGCCAGCAGTTTGAGTGGCCAGGGGCGCGGGCCCCAGCATTTT.

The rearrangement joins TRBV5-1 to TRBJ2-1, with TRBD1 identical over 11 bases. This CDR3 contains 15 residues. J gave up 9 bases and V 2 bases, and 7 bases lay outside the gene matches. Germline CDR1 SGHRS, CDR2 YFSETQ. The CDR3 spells CASSFGDRGTFEQFF. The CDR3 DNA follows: TGCGCCAGCAGCTTTGGGGACAGGGGGACCTTTGAGCAGTTCTTC. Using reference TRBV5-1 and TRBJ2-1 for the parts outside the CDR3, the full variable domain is KAGVTQTPRYLIKTRGQQVTLSCSPISGHRSVSWYQQTPGQGLQFLFEYFSETQRNKGNFPGRFSGRQFSNSRSEMNVSTLELGDSALYLCASSFGDRGTFEQFFGPGTRLTVL.